These 23 T cell receptor beta chains were all obtained from the same sample, sequenced in a study of cytomegalovirus exposure and HLA in healthy donors. Amplification used 60 Vbeta primers and 13 Jbeta primers. This table comes from immunoSEQ multiplex PCR, and its TCRdb copy is limited to in-frame clones, with some not included. The repertoire has roughly 150,000 clones, less than 90% of them found once; the top ten carry about 4%. The sequencing sample was made of PBMCs. The receptor set was obtained from a man in his forties or fifties in good health and CMV-seropositive.

The rearrangement joins TRBV2 to TRBJ1-1, with 7 bases matching TRBD1. The CDR3 covers 15 residues. The J segment lost 3 bases and the V segment lost 4 bases, leaving 8 bases of the junction unmatched. Germline V gene data show CDR1 as SNHLY and CDR2 as FYNNEI. This CDR3 reads CASSVYRGADTEAFF. CDR3 bases: TGTGCCAGCAGTGTATACAGGGGTGCGGACACTGAAGCTTTCTTT.

This clone came up a few times. This sequence joins TRBV15 and TRBJ2-2, with TRBD1 identical over 7 bases. CDR1 and CDR2 from the germline V gene are LNHNV and YYDKDF (reference sequence). V shed 4 bases, J shed 5 bases, and the junction held 7 bases outside the gene matches. The CDR3 has 15 amino acids. The DNA for the CDR3 is TGTGCCACCAGCAAAGGACAGGTCTGGACCGGGGAGCTGTTTTTT. It is translated as CATSKGQVWTGELFF.

This clone was recorded once. The chain recombines TRBV18 with TRBJ1-1; possible D gene TRBD1, 5 bases. There are 13 residues in the CDR3. Trimming took 5 bases from V and 7 from J, leaving 14 bases between them. Per germline, CDR1 KGHSH and CDR2 LQKENI. The CDR3 coding sequence is TGTGCCAGCTCATCAGGGATCACCGGTGAAGCTTTCTTT. Translated, it gives CASSSGITGEAFF.

V is TRBV6-5 and J is TRBJ1-6, with D perhaps TRBD1 (6 bases). CDR3 length: 14 amino acids. V was clipped by 4 bases and J by 10 bases, with 14 bases between them. Germline CDR1 MNHEY, CDR2 SVGAGI. The CDR3 DNA is TGTGCCAGCAGTTCGACAGGAGTCGGGTCACCCCTCCACTTT. Its translation is CASSSTGVGSPLHF.

This clone occurred a few times. This chain joins TRBV18 and TRBJ1-4, with no clear D. Germline-derived CDR1 and CDR2 are KGHSH and LQKENI. This CDR3 comprises 14 residues. With 3 bases removed from V and 1 base from J, the gap between germline ends came to 6 bases. The CDR3 DNA reads TGTGCCAGCTCACCCGGGAAAACTAATGAAAAACTGTTTTTT. It encodes CASSPGKTNEKLFF.

The chain joins TRBV10-3 to TRBJ2-3; no reliable D call. This CDR3 contains 12 residues. Trimming removed 10 bases from V and 1 base from J, with 9 bases in between. CDR1 and CDR2 from the germline V gene are ENHRY and SYGVKD. The CDR3 region has the DNA TGTGCCACCAGAACACGCACAGATACGCAGTATTTT. It yields the protein CATRTRTDTQYF.

CDR3 protein: CAISEGGTTEAFF. CDR3 DNA sequence: TGTGCCATCAGTGAGGGGGGGACCACTGAAGCTTTCTTT. The V call is TRBV10-3, the J call TRBJ1-1, with D tentatively TRBD1 (5 bases). V lost 2 bases to trimming and J lost 4 bases, with 8 bases between them. The CDR3 spans 13 residues. CDR1 and CDR2 from the germline V gene are ENHRY and SYGVKD.

The chain is built from TRBV27 and TRBJ1-2, with D uncertain. This CDR3 spans 15 amino acids. CDR1 and CDR2 from the germline V gene are MNHEY and SMNVEV (reference sequence). V lost 2 bases and J lost 4, with 14 bases in between. The chain's CDR3 is CASSLMRGLGYGYTF. Here the CDR3 DNA reads TGTGCCAGCAGTTTAATGAGAGGGTTGGGCTATGGCTACACCTTC.

The chain uses TRBV5-6 and TRBJ2-5; 7 nucleotides agree with TRBD1. Germline lookup yields CDR1 SGHDT and CDR2 YYEEEE. CDR3 length equals 14 residues. J lost 4 bases, V lost 4 bases, and 7 bases had no gene match. The CDR3 DNA is TGTGCCAGCAGCCAGGGGACAGAAGTAGAGACCCAGTACTTC. Protein: CASSQGTEVETQYF. Full variable domain (missing parts from reference TRBV5-6 and TRBJ2-5): DAGVTQSPTHLIKTRGQQVTLRCSPKSGHDTVSWYQQALGQGPQFIFQYYEEEERQRGNFPDRFSGHQFPNYSSELNVNALLLGDSALYLCASSQGTEVETQYFGPGTRLLVL.

The chain employs TRBV28 and TRBJ2-6; 7 nucleotides line up with TRBD1. Germline trimming cut 6 bases from V and 2 bases from J; bases unmatched to any gene: 4. Germline lookup yields CDR1 MDHEN and CDR2 SYDVKM. The CDR3 contains 15 residues. CDR3 sequence reads: CASRQTGAGANVLTF. The DNA for the CDR3 is TGTGCCAGCAGACAAACAGGGGCTGGGGCCAACGTCCTGACTTTC.

The DNA for the CDR3 is TGTGCCAGCAGCGTAATCGTAGCGGGGAGCACAGATACGCAGTATTTT. Translation: CASSVIVAGSTDTQYF. The chain couples TRBV9 to TRBJ2-3; 8 nucleotides match TRBD2. Per germline, CDR1 SGDLS and CDR2 YYNGEE. Trimming cost V 1 base and J 0 bases; bases outside gene matches: 4. This CDR3 comprises 16 residues.

This sequence joins TRBV4-1 and TRBJ2-3; 12 positions agree with TRBD2. The trim removed 4 bases at V and 0 bases at J, leaving 5 bases unmatched. The CDR3 has 17 amino acids. Germline CDR1 is MGHRA and CDR2 is YSYEKL. The CDR3 protein is CASSLVLAGGSTDTQYF. The DNA of the CDR3 is TGCGCCAGCAGCCTCGTACTAGCGGGAGGAAGCACAGATACGCAGTATTTT.

The V and J genes are TRBV7-3 and TRBJ2-1; maybe TRBD2 (6 bases). Trimming pared 5 bases from V and 1 base from J, leaving 15 bases between. The CDR3 runs 16 residues. Germline values: CDR1 SGHTA, CDR2 FQGTGA. CDR3 bases: TGTGCCAGCAGCCGTAGTAGCGGAGGATCCTACAATGAGCAGTTCTTC. Amino acids: CASSRSSGGSYNEQFF.

V and J are TRBV7-9 and TRBJ2-3; D is uncertain. Germline assignment: CDR1 SEHNR and CDR2 FQNEAQ (reference sequence). V shed 0 bases and J shed 4 bases, with 2 bases lying between them. The CDR3 runs to 12 residues. The CDR3 loop is CASSLAADTQYF. In nucleotides, the CDR3 is TGTGCCAGCAGCTTAGCCGCAGATACGCAGTATTTT.

The V and J genes are TRBV2 and TRBJ2-5; a weak D match, TRBD2 (7 bases). The CDR3 runs to 16 residues. Germline CDR1 is SNHLY and CDR2 is FYNNEI. The V end was cut by 6 bases, the J end by 2 bases, with 19 bases between. The DNA for the CDR3 is TGTGCCAGCAGGAAGGGACTGGGAGGGGGACAAGAGACCCAGTACTTC. This encodes CASRKGLGGGQETQYF.

The chain uses TRBV19 and TRBJ2-7, with 14 bases matching TRBD2. The length of the CDR3 is 14 residues. The germline V gene encodes CDR1 LNHDA and CDR2 SQIVND (reference sequence). V shed 5 bases and J 7 bases; nucleotides not matched to a gene: 4. The CDR3 DNA follows: TGTGCCAGTAGTTCGGGACTAGCGGGAGTTGAGCAGTACTTC. This codes for CASSSGLAGVEQYF.

The V and J genes are TRBV27 and TRBJ2-7, with TRBD1 identical over 10 bases. Trimming removed 1 base from V and 3 bases from J; junction bases left unmatched: 3. Germline V CDR1 and CDR2: MNHEY, SMNVEV (reference sequence). This CDR3 comprises 15 residues. The CDR3, as DNA: TGTGCCAGCAGTTTATTAGGACAGGGGGGCTACGAGCAGTACTTC. Residues: CASSLLGQGGYEQYF.

This clone was seen a handful of times. This chain uses TRBV28 with TRBJ1-2, with 8 bases lining up with TRBD1. The CDR3 sequence is 14 residues long. Germline trimming cut 4 bases from V and 8 bases from J; bases unmatched to any gene: 9. CDR1 is MDHEN, CDR2 SYDVKM, per germline. The CDR3 here is CASSSADRGQGYTF. Here the CDR3 DNA reads TGTGCCAGCAGTTCGGCCGACAGGGGCCAAGGCTACACCTTC.

This sequence joins TRBV7-6 and TRBJ1-6; the match to TRBD1 covers 9 bases. The germline CDR1 and CDR2 sequences are SGHVS and FNYEAQ. V lost 1 base and J lost 8; bases outside the gene matches: 3. The CDR3 covers 15 residues. The CDR3 reads CASSLGTGDYSPLHF. DNA for the CDR3: TGTGCCAGCAGCTTAGGGACAGGGGACTATTCACCCCTCCACTTT. Full variable domain (remainder filled in from reference TRBV7-6 and TRBJ1-6): GAGVSQSPRYKVTKRGQDVALRCDPISGHVSLYWYRQALGQGPEFLTYFNYEAQQDKSGLPNDRFSAERPEGSISTLTIQRTEQRDSAMYRCASSLGTGDYSPLHFGNGTRLTVT.

This clone was recorded a few times. This chain joins TRBV5-6 and TRBJ1-1; 10 nucleotides agree with TRBD1. The V and J ends lost 4 bases and 4 bases, in that order; junction bases with no gene match: 7. This CDR3 spans 15 amino acids. CDR1 SGHDT and CDR2 YYEEEE come from the germline V gene. The CDR3 coding sequence is TGTGCCAGCAGCCGGCTGGGACAGGGGTCCACTGAAGCTTTCTTT. As protein: CASSRLGQGSTEAFF.

This clone was counted between two and nine times. The rearrangement links TRBV6-5 to TRBJ2-7, with a tentative D call TRBD1 (6 bases). Trimming removed 8 bases from V and 4 bases from J, with 15 bases in between. Germline V gene data show CDR1 as MNHEY and CDR2 as SVGAGI. The CDR3 totals 13 residues. The CDR3 DNA is TGTGCCAGCCAACAGGGTTCCCTTTACGAGCAGTACTTC. It translates to CASQQGSLYEQYF.

This clone was recorded a few times. The rearrangement uses TRBV4-1 and TRBJ2-3, with TRBD2 as a possible D gene (7 bases). Trimming pared 4 bases from V and 5 bases from J, leaving 22 bases between. CDR3 length equals 17 residues. Germline values: CDR1 MGHRA, CDR2 YSYEKL. This chain's CDR3 is CASSRGRGAGVKDTQYF. As DNA, the CDR3 is TGCGCCAGCAGCCGCGGCCGGGGGGCAGGGGTCAAAGATACGCAGTATTTT.

This clone was counted once. The rearrangement uses TRBV15 and TRBJ1-1, with D unresolved. The V end lost 0 bases, the J end lost 5 bases, and 16 bases lay between the germline ends. Germline values: CDR1 LNHNV, CDR2 YYDKDF (reference sequence). The CDR3 sequence is 16 residues long. CDR3 region: CATSRDRWGENTEAFF. The CDR3 coding sequence is TGTGCCACCAGCAGAGATAGGTGGGGAGAGAATACTGAAGCTTTCTTT.